A selection of T cell receptor beta chains follows, all from one sample in a study of human T cells and chemical hapten exposure. One entry per CDR3 protein, called by TCRdb with MiXCR from the RACE reads. Altogether over 70,000 distinct CDR3 sequences are present, under 13% being singletons, with the ten largest covering approximately 1%. The sequences come from whole blood, collected in connection with sensitization to the hapten diphenylcyclopropenone (DPC). These receptor sequences come from a young woman with alopecia areata. Some clones in this sample may be carry-over from other donors' samples. Both conserved end residues are part of each CDR3.

V gene: TRBV3-1; CDR3 protein: CASSSGHTDGTQYF
V gene: TRBV28; CDR3 protein: CASSFIRKGPYNEQFF
V gene: TRBV9; CDR3 protein: CASSVGTGAFF
V gene: TRBV28; CDR3 protein: CASTPRTGVGYF
V gene: TRBV12-3/TRBV12-4; CDR3 protein: CASSLVGTGGNTIYF
V gene: TRBV5-1; CDR3 protein: CASSGELAGRTDTQYF
V gene: TRBV20-1; CDR3 protein: CSAKGLADYNEQFF
V gene: TRBV5-5; CDR3 protein: CASSRVRRGRENTEAFF
V gene: TRBV5-1; CDR3 protein: CASSLGVDAETQYF
V gene: TRBV4-1; CDR3 protein: CASSQEGDLTYNSPLHF